This T cell receptor (beta chain) emerged from a study of cytomegalovirus exposure and HLA in healthy donors. The study sampled nominally healthy donors, though unrecorded immune exposures were likely. PCR employed 60 Vbeta and 13 Jbeta primers. Sequenced by immunoSEQ multiplex PCR; TCRdb stores in-frame clones only, minus some. The sample consists of 150,000 to 200,000 clones, around 78% of them appearing once. Concerning this clone itself: Its antigen is unknown.

Study-level findings and limits: In an earlier analysis, about 87% or about 30%: the productive usage of most TCR beta V segments. In a later analysis, approximately 15,000 TCR beta sequences were associated with HLA alleles at 0.05 false discovery rate. Indistinguishable V segments, including TRBV6-2 and TRBV6-3, were excluded.

Germline values: CDR1 SGHNT, CDR2 YENEEA. V gave up 6 bases and J gave up 0 bases; unmatched junction bases: 11. This CDR3 region has 17 residues. The chain joins TRBV11-3 to TRBJ2-4; 7 bases map to TRBD1. This clonotype originated in a man between 40 and 49 years old in good health and CMV-seronegative. Sequenced input: PBMCs. In nucleotides, the CDR3 is TGTGCCAGCAGATCCGCCTTAGGGGGCCTAGCCAAAAACATTCAGTACTTC. Protein product: CASRSALGGLAKNIQYF.